This T cell receptor (beta chain) emerged from a study of CD8 T cells in Susac syndrome. This CDR3 has 15 residues. Germline V gives CDR1 MGHRA, CDR2 YSYEKL. V was clipped by 0 bases and J by 2 bases, with 10 bases between them. After extraction with the RNeasy kit, about 0.45 to 1 ug of the RNA was reverse transcribed using random hexamers. TCRdb re-analysed the immunoSEQ multiplex PCR reads in MiXCR, keeping a single row per CDR3 protein. The table records 210,000 or so distinct CDR3 sequences, approximately 90% of them present only once. This clonotype originated in a human donor with multiple sclerosis. V and J are TRBV4-1 and TRBJ1-2; D call uncertain. The material sequenced was CD8+ T cells from PBMCs. The CDR3 DNA reads as TGCGCCAGCAGCCAAGATGACTCAACCAACTATGGCTACACCTTC. Its protein is CASSQDDSTNYGYTF.